Sequencing of this T cell receptor beta chain was carried out in a study of radiotherapy plus CTLA-4 blockade in lung cancer. Findings and limits, study-wide: With interferon-beta, early dynamics of blood T cell clones were reported to best predict response. TCR clones of tumor origin grew in blood after radiotherapy plus ipilimumab.

The assay was immunoSEQ multiplex PCR, and TCRdb's table has in-frame clones only and misses some. The sample consists of 30,000 to 45,000 clones, about 80% of them appearing once. Remarks on this clone: The antigen is unknown.

CDR1 and CDR2 from the germline V gene are MNHEY and SVGAGI. This CDR3 spans 14 amino acids. Between the trimmed V and J ends, which lost 6 bases and 5 bases, there was a span of 14 bases. The chain uses TRBV6-5 and TRBJ1-5; D is perhaps TRBD1 (6 bases). This receptor was obtained from a human donor with non-small cell lung cancer who had stable disease on radiotherapy plus ipilimumab. Sequences were derived from peripheral blood, sampled from a patient treated with radiotherapy plus ipilimumab. The CDR3 is CASRRRQAYQPQHF. The CDR3 DNA reads TGTGCCAGCAGGCGTAGACAGGCCTATCAGCCCCAGCATTTT.